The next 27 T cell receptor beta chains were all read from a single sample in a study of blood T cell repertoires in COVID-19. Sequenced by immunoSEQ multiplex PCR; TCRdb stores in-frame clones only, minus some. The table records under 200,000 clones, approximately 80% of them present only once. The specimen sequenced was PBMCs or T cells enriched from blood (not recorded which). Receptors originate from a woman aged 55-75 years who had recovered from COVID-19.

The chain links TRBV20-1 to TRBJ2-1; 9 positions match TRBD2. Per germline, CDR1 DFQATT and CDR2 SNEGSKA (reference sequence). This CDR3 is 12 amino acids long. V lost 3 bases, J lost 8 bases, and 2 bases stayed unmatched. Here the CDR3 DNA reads TGCAGTGCTAGTCAGCGGGGGGATGAGCAGTTCTTC. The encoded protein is CSASQRGDEQFF.

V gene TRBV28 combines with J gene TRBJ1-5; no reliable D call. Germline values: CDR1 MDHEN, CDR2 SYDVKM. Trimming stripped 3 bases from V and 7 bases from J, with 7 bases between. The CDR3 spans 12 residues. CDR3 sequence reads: CASSLTGQPQHF. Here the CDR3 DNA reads TGTGCCAGCAGTTTGACGGGACAGCCCCAGCATTTT.

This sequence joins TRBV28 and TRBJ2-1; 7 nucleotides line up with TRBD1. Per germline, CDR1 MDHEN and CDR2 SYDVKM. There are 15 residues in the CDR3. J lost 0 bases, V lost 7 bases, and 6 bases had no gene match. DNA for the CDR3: TGTGCCAGCATGATCGGGACAGCCTCCTACAATGAGCAGTTCTTC. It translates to CASMIGTASYNEQFF. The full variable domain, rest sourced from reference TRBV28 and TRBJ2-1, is DVKVTQSSRYLVKRTGEKVFLECVQDMDHENMFWYRQDPGLGLRLIYFSYDVKMKEKGDIPEGYSVSREKKERFSLILESASTNQTSMYLCASMIGTASYNEQFFGPGTRLTVL.

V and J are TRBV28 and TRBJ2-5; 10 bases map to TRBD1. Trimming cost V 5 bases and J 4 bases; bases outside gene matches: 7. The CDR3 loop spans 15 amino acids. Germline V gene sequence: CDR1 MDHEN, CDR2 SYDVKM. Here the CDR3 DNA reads TGTGCCAGCAGTACCTTGACAGGGGGCGGAGAGACCCAGTACTTC. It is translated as CASSTLTGGGETQYF.

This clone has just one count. The CDR3 coding sequence is TGTGCCAGTAGTAGAAGGGACAGGACAACTAATGAAAAACTGTTTTTT. Protein: CASSRRDRTTNEKLFF. The rearrangement joins TRBV19 to TRBJ1-4, with 8 positions matching TRBD1. The CDR3 length is 16 residues. The germline CDR1 and CDR2 sequences are LNHDA and SQIVND (reference sequence). J was trimmed by 0 bases and V by 4 bases; bases with no gene match: 4.

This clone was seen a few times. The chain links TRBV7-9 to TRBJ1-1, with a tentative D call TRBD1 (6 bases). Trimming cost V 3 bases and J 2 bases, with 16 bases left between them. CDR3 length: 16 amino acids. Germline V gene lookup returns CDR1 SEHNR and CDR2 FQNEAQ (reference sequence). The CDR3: CASSFRRGNVNTEAFF. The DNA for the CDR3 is TGTGCCAGCAGCTTCCGAAGGGGGAATGTAAACACTGAAGCTTTCTTT.

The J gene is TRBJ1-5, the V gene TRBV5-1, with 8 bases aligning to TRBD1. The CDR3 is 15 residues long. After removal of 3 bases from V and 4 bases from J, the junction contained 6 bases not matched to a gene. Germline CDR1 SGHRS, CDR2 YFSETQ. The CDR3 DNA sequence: TGCGCCAGCAGCTCAACAGGGGGTCATAATCAGCCCCAGCATTTT. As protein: CASSSTGGHNQPQHF. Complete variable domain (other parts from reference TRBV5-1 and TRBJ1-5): KAGVTQTPRYLIKTRGQQVTLSCSPISGHRSVSWYQQTPGQGLQFLFEYFSETQRNKGNFPGRFSGRQFSNSRSEMNVSTLELGDSALYLCASSSTGGHNQPQHFGDGTRLSIL.

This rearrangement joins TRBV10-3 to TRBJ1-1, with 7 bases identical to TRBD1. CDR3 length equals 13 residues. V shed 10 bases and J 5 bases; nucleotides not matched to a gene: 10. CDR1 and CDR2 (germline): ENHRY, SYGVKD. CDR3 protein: CATGETGRTEAFF. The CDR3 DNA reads TGTGCCACGGGAGAGACAGGGAGGACTGAAGCTTTCTTT.

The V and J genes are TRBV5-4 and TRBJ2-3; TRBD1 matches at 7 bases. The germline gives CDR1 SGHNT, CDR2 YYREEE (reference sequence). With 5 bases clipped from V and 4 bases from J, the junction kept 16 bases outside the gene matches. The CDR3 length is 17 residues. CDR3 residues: CASSQQTGFGYSDTQYF. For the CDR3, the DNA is TGTGCCAGCAGTCAACAGACAGGGTTTGGGTATTCAGATACGCAGTATTTT.

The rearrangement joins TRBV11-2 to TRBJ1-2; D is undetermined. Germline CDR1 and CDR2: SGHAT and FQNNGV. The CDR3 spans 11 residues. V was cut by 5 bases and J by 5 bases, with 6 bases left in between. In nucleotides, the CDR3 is TGTGCCAGCAGCCCCGGGTATGGCTACACCTTC. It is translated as CASSPGYGYTF.

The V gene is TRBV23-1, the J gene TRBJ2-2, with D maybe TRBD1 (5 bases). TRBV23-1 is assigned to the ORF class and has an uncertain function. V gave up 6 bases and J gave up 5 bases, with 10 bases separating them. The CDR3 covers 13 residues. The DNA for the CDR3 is TGCGCCAGCAGACGCAGGGATACCGGGGAGCTGTTTTTT. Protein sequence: CASRRRDTGELFF.

The CDR3 coding sequence is TGCGCCAGCAGCTTGGCCGCCAGGGGAGGGACTGAAGCTTTCTTT. Translation: CASSLAARGGTEAFF. This chain connects TRBV5-1 to TRBJ1-1; weak D call: TRBD1 (6 bases). Germline assignment: CDR1 SGHRS and CDR2 YFSETQ. This CDR3 spans 15 amino acids. V was trimmed by 0 bases and J by 5 bases, leaving 14 bases between them.

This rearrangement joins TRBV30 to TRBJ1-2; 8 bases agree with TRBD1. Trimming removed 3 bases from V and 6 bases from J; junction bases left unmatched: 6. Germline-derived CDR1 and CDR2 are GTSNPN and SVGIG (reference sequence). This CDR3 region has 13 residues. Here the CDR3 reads CAWRSQGGDGYTF. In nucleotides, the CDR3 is TGTGCCTGGAGATCACAGGGGGGGGATGGCTACACCTTC. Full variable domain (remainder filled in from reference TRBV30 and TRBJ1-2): SQTIHQWPATLVQPVGSPLSLECTVEGTSNPNLYWYRQAAGRGLQLLFYSVGIGQISSEVPQNLSASRPQDRQFILSSKKLLLSDSGFYLCAWRSQGGDGYTFGSGTRLTVV.

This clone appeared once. This CDR3 reads CASSQEPRATNEKLFF. CDR3 in DNA: TGTGCCAGCAGCCAAGAGCCCAGGGCGACTAATGAAAAACTGTTTTTT. The rearrangement joins TRBV4-2 to TRBJ1-4, with D perhaps matching TRBD1 (5 bases). The V end lost 0 bases, the J end lost 2 bases, and 10 bases lay between the germline ends. The CDR3 spans 16 residues. Germline V gives CDR1 LGHNA, CDR2 YNFKEQ.

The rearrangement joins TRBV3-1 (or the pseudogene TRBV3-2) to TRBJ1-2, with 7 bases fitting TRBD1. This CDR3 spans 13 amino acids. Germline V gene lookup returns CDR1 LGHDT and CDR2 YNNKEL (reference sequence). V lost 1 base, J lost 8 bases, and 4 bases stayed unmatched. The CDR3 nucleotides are TGTGCCAGCAGCCAAGGCGGGACAGCAGGCTACACCTTC. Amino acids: CASSQGGTAGYTF.

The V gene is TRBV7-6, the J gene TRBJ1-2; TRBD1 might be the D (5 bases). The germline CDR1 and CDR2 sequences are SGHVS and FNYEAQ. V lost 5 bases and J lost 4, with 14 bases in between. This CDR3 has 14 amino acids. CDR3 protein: CASSPRDSAYGYTF. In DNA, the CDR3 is TGTGCCAGCAGCCCCCGCGACAGCGCCTATGGCTACACCTTC.

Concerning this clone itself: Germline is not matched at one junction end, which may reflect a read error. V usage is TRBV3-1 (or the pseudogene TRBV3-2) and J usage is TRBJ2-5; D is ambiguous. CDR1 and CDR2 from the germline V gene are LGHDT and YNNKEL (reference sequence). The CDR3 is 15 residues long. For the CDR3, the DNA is TGTGCCAGCAGCCAAGGCAGGTTTGCGCAAGGGACCCAGTACTTC. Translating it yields CASSQGRFAQGTQYF.

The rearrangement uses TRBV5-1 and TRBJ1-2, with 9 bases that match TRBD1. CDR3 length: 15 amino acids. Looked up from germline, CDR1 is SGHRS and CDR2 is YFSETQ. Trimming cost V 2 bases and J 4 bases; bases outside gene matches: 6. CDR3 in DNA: TGCGCCAGCAGCTTTCGGCCGGGACAGGGCTATGGCTACACCTTC. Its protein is CASSFRPGQGYGYTF.

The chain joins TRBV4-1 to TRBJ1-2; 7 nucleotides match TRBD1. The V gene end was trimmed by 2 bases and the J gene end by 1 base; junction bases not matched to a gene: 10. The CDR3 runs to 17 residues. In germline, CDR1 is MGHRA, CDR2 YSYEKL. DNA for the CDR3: TGCGCCAGCAGCCAATACCGGGACAGCAATCTTAACTATGGCTACACCTTC. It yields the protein CASSQYRDSNLNYGYTF.

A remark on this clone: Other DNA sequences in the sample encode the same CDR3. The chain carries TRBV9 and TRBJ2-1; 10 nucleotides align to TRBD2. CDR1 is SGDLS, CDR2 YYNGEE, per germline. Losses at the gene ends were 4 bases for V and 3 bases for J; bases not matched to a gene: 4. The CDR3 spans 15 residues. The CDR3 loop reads CASSPRLAGYNEQFF. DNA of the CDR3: TGTGCCAGCAGCCCCAGACTAGCGGGCTACAATGAGCAGTTCTTC. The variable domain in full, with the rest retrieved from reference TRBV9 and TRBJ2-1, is DSGVTQTPKHLITATGQRVTLRCSPRSGDLSVYWYQQSLDQGLQFLIQYYNGEERAKGNILERFSAQQFPDLHSELNLSSLELGDSALYFCASSPRLAGYNEQFFGPGTRLTVL.

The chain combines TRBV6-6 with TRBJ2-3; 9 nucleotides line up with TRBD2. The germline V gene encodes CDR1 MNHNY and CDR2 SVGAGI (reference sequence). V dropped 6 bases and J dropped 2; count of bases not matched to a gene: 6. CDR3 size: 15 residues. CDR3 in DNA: TGTGCCAGCAGGCGTGTAGCGGGAGTCACAGATACGCAGTATTTT. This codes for CASRRVAGVTDTQYF.

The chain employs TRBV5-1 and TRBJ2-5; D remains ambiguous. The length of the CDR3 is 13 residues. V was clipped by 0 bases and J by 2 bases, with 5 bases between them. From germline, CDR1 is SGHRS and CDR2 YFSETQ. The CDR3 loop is CASSLGRQETQYF. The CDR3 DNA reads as TGCGCCAGCAGCTTGGGCAGACAAGAGACCCAGTACTTC.

The CDR3: CASSYDRGDYGYTF. The CDR3 DNA reads as TGTGCCAGCAGCTACGACAGGGGGGACTATGGCTACACCTTC. The chain employs TRBV5-4 and TRBJ1-2, with 9 bases that match TRBD1. V was pared by 3 bases and J by 3 bases, with 3 bases of the junction left unmatched. The germline gives CDR1 SGHNT, CDR2 YYREEE (reference sequence). This CDR3 region has 14 residues.

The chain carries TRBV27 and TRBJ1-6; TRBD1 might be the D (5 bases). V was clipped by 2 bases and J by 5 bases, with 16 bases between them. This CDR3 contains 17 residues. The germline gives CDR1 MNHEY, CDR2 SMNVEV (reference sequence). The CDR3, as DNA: TGTGCCAGCAGTTTACTCGGGGGGAGCCAAGATAATTCACCCCTCCACTTT. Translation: CASSLLGGSQDNSPLHF.

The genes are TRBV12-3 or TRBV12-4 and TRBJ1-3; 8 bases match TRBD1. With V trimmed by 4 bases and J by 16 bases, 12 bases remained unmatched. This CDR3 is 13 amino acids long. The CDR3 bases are TGTGCCAGCAGTTACGGACAGGGCAGAAGTTGGTATTTT. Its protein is CASSYGQGRSWYF.

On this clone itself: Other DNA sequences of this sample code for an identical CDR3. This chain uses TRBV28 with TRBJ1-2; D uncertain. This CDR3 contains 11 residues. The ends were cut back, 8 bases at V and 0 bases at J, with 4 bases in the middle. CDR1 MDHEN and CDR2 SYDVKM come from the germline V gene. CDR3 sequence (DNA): TGTGCCAGCGAGTCTAACTATGGCTACACCTTC. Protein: CASESNYGYTF.

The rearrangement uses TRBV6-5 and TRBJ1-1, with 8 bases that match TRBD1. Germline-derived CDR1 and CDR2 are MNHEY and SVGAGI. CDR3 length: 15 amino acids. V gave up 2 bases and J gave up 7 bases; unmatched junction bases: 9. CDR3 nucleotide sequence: TGTGCCAGCAGTTACCCCGGGACAGGCGATAATGAAGCTTTCTTT. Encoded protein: CASSYPGTGDNEAFF.